This T cell receptor (beta chain) was retrieved from a study of Graves' ophthalmopathy and Graves' hyperthyroidism. Trimming pared 4 bases from V and 6 bases from J, leaving 17 bases between. This CDR3 has 14 residues. The V gene's germline CDR1 is SGHRS and CDR2 YFSETQ. Regarding the study as a whole: Sensitivity reached roughly 71% and specificity approximately 72% when the model predicted ophthalmopathy progression. Researchers report that a 13-signature model separated ophthalmopathy from stable hyperthyroidism, posting 85% to 90% sensitivity and 75% to 84% specificity.

Beta-chain TCR CDR3 regions were amplified from RNA transcripts. First-round RT-PCR used HTBI primers; second-round multiplex PCR followed. TCRdb analysed the multiplex PCR reads with MiXCR anew, one entry per CDR3 protein. The profile covers 900,000 to 1,200,000 distinct CDR3 sequences, with roughly 35% appearing a single time and approximately 10% taken by the ten largest. Aged 18 to 65, the patients with hyperthyroidism had under 2 months' duration and were newly diagnosed. Orbital computed tomography and thyroid ultrasound, along with TRAb, serum thyroxine and clinical symptoms, underpinned diagnosis. This clonotype was picked up a small number of times. Its specificity is unknown.

The V and J genes are TRBV5-1 and TRBJ2-7; a weak D match, TRBD1 (5 bases). Sample: peripheral blood or thyroid tissue (not recorded which). The receptor was derived from an adult man with Graves' hyperthyroidism. The CDR3 region is CASSEHRPSGEQYF. CDR3 DNA: TGCGCCAGCAGCGAGCACAGGCCTTCGGGCGAGCAGTACTTC.